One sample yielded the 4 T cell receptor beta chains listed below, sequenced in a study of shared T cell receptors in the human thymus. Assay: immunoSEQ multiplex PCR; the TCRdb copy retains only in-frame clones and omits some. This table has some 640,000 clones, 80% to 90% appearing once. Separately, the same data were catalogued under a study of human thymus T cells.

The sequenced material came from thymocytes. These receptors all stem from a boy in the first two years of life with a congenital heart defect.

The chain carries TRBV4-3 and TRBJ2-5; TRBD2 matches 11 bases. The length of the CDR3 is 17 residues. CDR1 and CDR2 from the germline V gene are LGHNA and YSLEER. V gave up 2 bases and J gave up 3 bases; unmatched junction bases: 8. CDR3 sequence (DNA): TGCGCCAGCAGCCAATCAACCGGGACTAGCGGAAAAGAGACCCAGTACTTC. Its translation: CASSQSTGTSGKETQYF.

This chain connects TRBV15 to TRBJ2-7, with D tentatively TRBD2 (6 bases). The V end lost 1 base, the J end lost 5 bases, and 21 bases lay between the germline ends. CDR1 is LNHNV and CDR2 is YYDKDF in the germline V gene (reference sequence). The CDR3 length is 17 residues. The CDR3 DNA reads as TGTGCCACCAGCAGAGCTGGCCGGACGCGTACGGGGGACGAGCAGTACTTC. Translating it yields CATSRAGRTRTGDEQYF.

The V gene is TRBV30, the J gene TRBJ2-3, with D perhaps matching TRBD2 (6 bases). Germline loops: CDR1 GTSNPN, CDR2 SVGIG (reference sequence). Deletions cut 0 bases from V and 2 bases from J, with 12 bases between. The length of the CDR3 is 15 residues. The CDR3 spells CAWSVWEDPTDTQYF. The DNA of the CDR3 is TGTGCCTGGAGTGTTTGGGAGGACCCCACAGATACGCAGTATTTT.

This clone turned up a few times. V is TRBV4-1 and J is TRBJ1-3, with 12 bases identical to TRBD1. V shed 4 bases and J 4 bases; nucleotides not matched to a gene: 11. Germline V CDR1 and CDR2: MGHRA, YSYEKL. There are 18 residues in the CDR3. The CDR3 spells CASSPATGTGGRGNTIYF. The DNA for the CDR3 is TGCGCCAGCAGCCCGGCTACCGGGACAGGGGGCAGAGGAAACACCATATATTTT.